This entry features one T cell receptor (beta chain) sequence. Antigen unknown. The data belong to a study of cytomegalovirus exposure and HLA in healthy donors. Looked up from germline, CDR1 is LGHNA and CDR2 is YNFKEQ. The ends lost 0 bases at V and 4 bases at J; junction bases unmatched: 9. This CDR3 is 17 amino acids long. The study's findings and limits: Across donors, most TCRs were seen rarely, yet some public ones were widespread.

This PCR relied on a set of 60 Vbeta primers and 13 Jbeta primers. TCRdb's copy holds only in-frame clones and misses some; the assay was immunoSEQ multiplex PCR. The table lists 200,000 or so clones, about 88% of them singletons. This TCR derives from a girl under two years old in good health and CMV-seronegative. Sample: PBMCs. This chain connects TRBV4-2 to TRBJ2-5, with TRBD2 matching over 9 bases. The CDR3 loop reads CASSQDLLAGWGETQYF. CDR3 DNA: TGTGCCAGCAGCCAAGATCTGCTAGCGGGGTGGGGAGAGACCCAGTACTTC.